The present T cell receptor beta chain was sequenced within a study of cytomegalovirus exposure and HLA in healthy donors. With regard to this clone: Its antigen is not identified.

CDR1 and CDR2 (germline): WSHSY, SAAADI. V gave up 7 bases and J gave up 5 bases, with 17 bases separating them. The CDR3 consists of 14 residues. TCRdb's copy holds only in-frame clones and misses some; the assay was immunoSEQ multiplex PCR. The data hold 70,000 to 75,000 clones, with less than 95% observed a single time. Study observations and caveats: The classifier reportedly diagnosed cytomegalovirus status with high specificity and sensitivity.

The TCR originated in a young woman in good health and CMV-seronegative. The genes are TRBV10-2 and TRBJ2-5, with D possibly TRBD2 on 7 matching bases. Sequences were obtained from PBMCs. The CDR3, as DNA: TGCGCCAGCACCCTGGGGGGGGCGGAGGAGACCCAGTACTTC. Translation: CASTLGGAEETQYF.